These T cell receptor beta chains were read from a single sample in a study of blood T cell repertoires in COVID-19. Assay: immunoSEQ multiplex PCR; the TCRdb copy retains only in-frame clones and omits some. Of approximately 100,000 clones detected, 86% appear once; the ten largest clones hold 2.7%. Sequencing used PBMCs or T cells enriched from blood (not recorded which). Every receptor here comes from a woman between 45 and 60 years old who had recovered from COVID-19. The CDR3 runs from the conserved cysteine through the conserved F or W. Fields, in order: J gene, V gene, D gene, CDR3 length, clone size, CDR3 protein, CDR3 DNA. The D gene is left open where the match is weak. Size tells how often a clone was seen (once, few, many) or the class of an expanded clone, and some rows leave it out.

J gene: TRBJ1-1; V gene: TRBV30; D gene: NA; CDR3 length: 11; clone size: once; CDR3 protein: CAWIGGTEAFF; CDR3 DNA: TGTGCCTGGATCGGGGGAACTGAAGCTTTCTTT
J gene: TRBJ2-1; V gene: TRBV4-2; D gene: TRBD2; CDR3 length: 16; clone size: NA; CDR3 protein: CASSQGRLAAYNEQFF; CDR3 DNA: TGTGCCAGCAGCCAGGGCAGACTAGCGGCCTACAATGAGCAGTTCTTC
J gene: TRBJ1-3; V gene: TRBV6-1; D gene: NA; CDR3 length: 16; clone size: NA; CDR3 protein: CASSELPGKHGNTIYF; CDR3 DNA: TGTGCCAGCAGTGAACTCCCAGGGAAGCATGGAAACACCATATATTTT
J gene: TRBJ1-1; V gene: TRBV12-3/TRBV12-4; D gene: NA; CDR3 length: 12; clone size: NA; CDR3 protein: CASREWRTEAFF; CDR3 DNA: TGTGCCAGCAGGGAGTGGCGCACTGAAGCTTTCTTT
J gene: TRBJ2-7; V gene: TRBV6-5; D gene: TRBD2; CDR3 length: 14; clone size: NA; CDR3 protein: CASSSSGGSYEQYF; CDR3 DNA: TGTGCCAGCAGTTCCTCGGGGGGTAGCTACGAGCAGTACTTC
J gene: TRBJ1-2; V gene: TRBV28; D gene: TRBD1; CDR3 length: 14; clone size: NA; CDR3 protein: CASSPTGQGGGYTF; CDR3 DNA: TGTGCCAGCAGCCCCACGGGACAGGGAGGCGGCTACACCTTC
J gene: TRBJ2-7; V gene: TRBV5-1; D gene: TRBD2; CDR3 length: 16; clone size: NA; CDR3 protein: CASSLLAGGPRYEQYF; CDR3 DNA: TGCGCCAGCAGCTTGTTAGCGGGAGGGCCGAGATACGAGCAGTACTTC
J gene: TRBJ2-1; V gene: TRBV6-5; D gene: NA; CDR3 length: 13; clone size: NA; CDR3 protein: CASTLEYLYEQFF; CDR3 DNA: TGTGCCAGCACGCTAGAGTATTTGTATGAGCAGTTCTTC
J gene: TRBJ2-7; V gene: TRBV7-3; D gene: NA; CDR3 length: 14; clone size: NA; CDR3 protein: CASSLDSSGYEQYF; CDR3 DNA: TGTGCCAGCAGCCTCGACAGTTCTGGGTACGAGCAGTACTTC
J gene: TRBJ2-2; V gene: TRBV4-1; D gene: TRBD1; CDR3 length: 18; clone size: NA; CDR3 protein: CASSQDQGGTVHTGELFF; CDR3 DNA: TGCGCCAGCAGCCAAGATCAGGGTGGGACAGTGCACACCGGGGAGCTGTTTTTT
J gene: TRBJ2-5; V gene: TRBV9; D gene: TRBD1; CDR3 length: 14; clone size: NA; CDR3 protein: CASSDRDSQETQYF; CDR3 DNA: TGTGCCAGCAGCGACCGGGACAGCCAAGAGACCCAGTACTTC
J gene: TRBJ1-5; V gene: TRBV28; D gene: TRBD1; CDR3 length: 14; clone size: few; CDR3 protein: CASSQTGTNQPQHF; CDR3 DNA: TGTGCCAGCAGTCAGACAGGGACGAATCAGCCCCAGCATTTT
J gene: TRBJ1-1; V gene: TRBV6-4; D gene: TRBD1; CDR3 length: 15; clone size: NA; CDR3 protein: CASSDSDRGGTEAFF; CDR3 DNA: TGTGCCAGCAGTGACTCAGACAGGGGGGGGACTGAAGCTTTCTTT